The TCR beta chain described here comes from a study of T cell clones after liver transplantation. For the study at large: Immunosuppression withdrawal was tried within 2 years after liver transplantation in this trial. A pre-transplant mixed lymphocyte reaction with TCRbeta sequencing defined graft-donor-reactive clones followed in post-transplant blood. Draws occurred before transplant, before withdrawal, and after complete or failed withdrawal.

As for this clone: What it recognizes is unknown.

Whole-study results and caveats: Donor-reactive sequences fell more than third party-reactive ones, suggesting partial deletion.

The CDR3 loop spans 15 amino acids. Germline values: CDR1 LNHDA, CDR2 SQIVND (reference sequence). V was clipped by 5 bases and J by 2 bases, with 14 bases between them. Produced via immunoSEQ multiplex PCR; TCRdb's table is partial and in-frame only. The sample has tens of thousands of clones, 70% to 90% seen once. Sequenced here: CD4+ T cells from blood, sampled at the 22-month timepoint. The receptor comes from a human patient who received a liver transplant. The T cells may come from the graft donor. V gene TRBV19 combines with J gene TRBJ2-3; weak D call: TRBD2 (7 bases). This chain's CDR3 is CASSLSRGATDTQYF. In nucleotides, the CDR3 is TGTGCCAGTAGTCTCAGTCGGGGGGCCACAGATACGCAGTATTTT.